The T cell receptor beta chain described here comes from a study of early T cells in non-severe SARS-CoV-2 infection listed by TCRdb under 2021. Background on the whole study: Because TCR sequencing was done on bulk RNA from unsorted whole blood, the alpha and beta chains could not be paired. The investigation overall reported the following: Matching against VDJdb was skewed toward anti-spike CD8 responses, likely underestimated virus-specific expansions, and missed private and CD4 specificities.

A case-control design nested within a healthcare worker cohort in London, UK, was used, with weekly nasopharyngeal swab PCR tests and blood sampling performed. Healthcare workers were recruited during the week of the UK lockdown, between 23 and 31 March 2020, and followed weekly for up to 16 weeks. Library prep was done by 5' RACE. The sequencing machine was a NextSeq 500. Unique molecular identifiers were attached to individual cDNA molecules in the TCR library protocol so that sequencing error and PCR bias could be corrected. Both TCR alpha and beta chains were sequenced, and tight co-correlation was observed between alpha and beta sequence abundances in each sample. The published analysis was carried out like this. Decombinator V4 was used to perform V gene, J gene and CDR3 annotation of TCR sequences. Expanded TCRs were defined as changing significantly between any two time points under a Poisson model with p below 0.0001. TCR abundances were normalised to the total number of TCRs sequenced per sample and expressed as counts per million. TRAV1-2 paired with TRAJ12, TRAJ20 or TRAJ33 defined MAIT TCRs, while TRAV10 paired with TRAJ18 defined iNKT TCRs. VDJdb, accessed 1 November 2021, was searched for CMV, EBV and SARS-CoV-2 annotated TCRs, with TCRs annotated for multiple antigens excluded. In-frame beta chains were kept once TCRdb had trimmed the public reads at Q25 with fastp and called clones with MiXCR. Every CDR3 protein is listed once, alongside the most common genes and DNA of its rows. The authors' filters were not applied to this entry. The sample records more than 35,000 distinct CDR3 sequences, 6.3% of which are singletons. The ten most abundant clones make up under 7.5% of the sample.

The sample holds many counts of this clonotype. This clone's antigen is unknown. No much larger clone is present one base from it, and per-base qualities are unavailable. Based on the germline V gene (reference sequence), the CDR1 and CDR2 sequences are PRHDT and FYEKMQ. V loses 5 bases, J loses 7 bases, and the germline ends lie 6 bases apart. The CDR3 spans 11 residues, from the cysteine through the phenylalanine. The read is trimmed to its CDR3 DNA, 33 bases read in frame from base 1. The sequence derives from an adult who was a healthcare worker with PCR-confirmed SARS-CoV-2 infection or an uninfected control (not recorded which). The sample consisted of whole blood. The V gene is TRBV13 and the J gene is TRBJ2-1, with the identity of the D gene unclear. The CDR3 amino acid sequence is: CASSRWNEQFF. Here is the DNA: TGTGCCAGCAGCCGGTGGAATGAGCAGTTCTTC. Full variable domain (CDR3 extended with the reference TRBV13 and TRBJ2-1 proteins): AAGVIQSPRHLIKEKRETATLKCYPIPRHDTVYWYQQGPGQDPQFLISFYEKMQSDKGSIPDRFSAQQFSDYHSELNMSSLELGDSALYFCASSRWNEQFFGPGTRLTVL.